These T cell receptor beta chains were read from a single sample in a study of cytomegalovirus exposure and HLA in healthy donors. Generated by immunoSEQ multiplex PCR, the TCRdb table keeps only in-frame clones and is missing some. The table shows under 110,000 clones, with about 80% occurring only once. The sample comprised PBMCs. These receptors all stem from a man aged 35-49 years in good health and CMV-seronegative. The CDR3 runs from the conserved cysteine through the conserved F or W. The order of the fields is clone size, V gene, CDR3 protein. Some rows have no size entry. The others give once, few or many, or a class for an expanded clone.

-,TRBV6-4,CASSRGGRDPLNF
few,TRBV5-1,CASSLGGLAGNEQFF
once,TRBV10-3,CAISVGLGDNQPQHF
once,TRBV6-1,CASRFGGASSYEQYF
-,TRBV5-1,CASSLGQAGANVLTF
-,TRBV27,CASSFERNTEAFF
-,TRBV7-6,CASSLFQTDTQYF
-,TRBV7-9,CASSWTSNSDTQYF
-,TRBV6-5,CASRQAYNEQFF
-,TRBV7-9,CASSLRGYTF
-,TRBV11-2,CASSPGQGTVLGSTDTQYF
few,TRBV4-1,CASSLEGTNNQPQHF
-,TRBV28,CASALRQGTEAFF
-,TRBV2,CASTVSGQGSYGYTF
-,TRBV7-6,CASSLGGPLAFF
-,TRBV7-2,CASSLAGPVSSYEQYF
-,TRBV10-2,CASRTAANTGELFF
-,TRBV10-3,CAISTGLYGYTF
-,TRBV10-2,CASRTGTSNQPQHF
-,TRBV5-1,CASSLEGASYNSPLHF
-,TRBV5-4,CASSLTGPYNEQFF
few,TRBV7-9,CASSSSPGINEQFF
-,TRBV30,CAGRGGGRGGYTF
-,TRBV4-1,CASSQDTEGAPSQPQHF
once,TRBV6-5,CASRLTSGTGELFF
once,TRBV6-1,CASSEAGQGGSYGYTF
-,TRBV25-1,CASSELNRLSNEQFF
-,TRBV9,CASSEYRVEMGTEAFF
-,TRBV7-9,CSSSSPVVRGMNTGELFF
-,TRBV29-1,CSVQGAGNQPQHF
-,TRBV2,CASSEVSGPGRVIYGYTF
-,TRBV15,CATSRDYGTGRNEQYF
once,TRBV10-1,CASSELWANTEAFF